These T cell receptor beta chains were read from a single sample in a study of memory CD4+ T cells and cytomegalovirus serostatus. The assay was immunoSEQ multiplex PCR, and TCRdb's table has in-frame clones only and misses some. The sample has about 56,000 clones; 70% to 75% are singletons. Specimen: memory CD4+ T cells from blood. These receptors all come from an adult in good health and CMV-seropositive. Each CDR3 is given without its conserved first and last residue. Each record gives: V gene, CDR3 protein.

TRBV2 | ASSDRGRPSSGANVLT
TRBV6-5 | ASSYRATSGANVLT
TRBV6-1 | ASSDLWGTHEQY
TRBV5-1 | ASSLEGSHTDTQY
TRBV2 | ASSERLGGNEQF
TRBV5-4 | ASSLQGAERLASSNEQF
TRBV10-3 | AVKLGPNQPQH
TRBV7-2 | ASSLGSTGQGSYEQY
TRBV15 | ATGGWVGLNEKLF
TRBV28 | ASRTLRGEKLF
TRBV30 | AWSGGGTSNSPLH
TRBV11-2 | ASSSTSTGELF
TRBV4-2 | ASSQVRDRGTEAF
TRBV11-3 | ASTPEWGSSYNEQF
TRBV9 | ASSDTRNLNTGELF
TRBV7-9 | ASSWRDTRTEAF
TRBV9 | ASSESPNTGELF
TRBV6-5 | ASSYRDRDNEQF
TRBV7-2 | ASSLAPGPNYGYT